Shown below are 29 T cell receptor beta chains from a single sample sequenced in a study of T cell repertoires in ileal Crohn's disease. TCRdb keeps only in-frame clones here, not all; method: immunoSEQ multiplex PCR. This sample yields some 30,000 clones, of which roughly 81% are seen a single time; 5.5% to 6.5% belongs to the top ten. Specimen: ileal tissue. These receptors were taken from an adult with Crohn's disease.

In its sample, this clone was seen a few times. V gene TRBV30 combines with J gene TRBJ2-7, with 9 bases identical to TRBD1. The CDR3 sequence is 13 residues long. Germline trimming cut 2 bases from V and 7 bases from J; bases unmatched to any gene: 6. Germline V gives CDR1 GTSNPN, CDR2 SVGIG (reference sequence). CDR3 nucleotides: TGTGCCTGGAGTTGGGGACAGGGAGGGGAGCAGTACTTC. Residues: CAWSWGQGGEQYF.

The V call is TRBV6-6, the J call TRBJ1-1, with D possibly matching TRBD1 (6 bases). The germline gives CDR1 MNHNY, CDR2 SVGAGI (reference sequence). V was cut by 2 bases and J by 3 bases, with 10 bases left in between. The CDR3 length is 14 residues. CDR3 sequence reads: CASSYEGGDTEAFF. In DNA form, the CDR3 reads TGTGCCAGCAGTTACGAGGGGGGGGACACTGAAGCTTTCTTT.

With respect to this clone: This CDR3 is also generated by other DNA sequences in the sample. The chain uses TRBV19 and TRBJ1-2, with no clear D. The CDR3 length is 14 residues. Germline CDR1 LNHDA, CDR2 SQIVND (reference sequence). The V end was cut by 2 bases, the J end by 5 bases, with 12 bases between. CDR3 DNA sequence: TGTGCCAGTAGTATAAGTGCAGGACTTTATGGCTACACCTTC. Amino acid sequence: CASSISAGLYGYTF.

This clone has only a few counts. V gene TRBV27 combines with J gene TRBJ2-7; D is perhaps TRBD2 (6 bases). The V gene lost 1 base and the J gene lost 6 bases, with 16 bases spanning the gap. From germline, CDR1 is MNHEY and CDR2 SMNVEV (reference sequence). This CDR3 is built from 15 residues. The CDR3: CASSLLGGGLREQYF. CDR3 nucleotides: TGTGCCAGCAGTTTATTGGGGGGTGGTCTCCGCGAGCAGTACTTC.

This clone was observed a single time. The chain couples TRBV5-1 to TRBJ1-2, with unresolved D. CDR3 size: 15 residues. Germline V gene data show CDR1 as SGHRS and CDR2 as YFSETQ. The V gene lost 4 bases and the J gene lost 0 bases, with 13 bases spanning the gap. CDR3 nucleotides: TGCGCCAGCAGCCTGGGAACAGAAACTAACTATGGCTACACCTTC. Translation: CASSLGTETNYGYTF.

This clone was counted a few times. The gene calls are TRBV6-5 and TRBJ1-2; unclear D gene. Germline loops: CDR1 MNHEY, CDR2 SVGAGI. Trimming removed 7 bases from V and 1 base from J, with 4 bases in between. The CDR3 length is 11 residues. The CDR3 is CASIGNYGYTF. In DNA form, the CDR3 reads TGTGCCAGCATCGGTAACTATGGCTACACCTTC.

The chain combines TRBV7-6 with TRBJ1-1; 7 bases map to TRBD1. CDR3 size: 16 residues. V lost 3 bases to trimming and J lost 1 base; unmatched junction nucleotides: 8. CDR1 and CDR2 from the germline V gene are SGHVS and FNYEAQ. The CDR3 sequence: CASSFPKTGTNTEAFF. The DNA of the CDR3 is TGTGCCAGCAGCTTTCCAAAGACAGGGACGAACACTGAAGCTTTCTTT.

Concerning this clone: The same CDR3 also results from other DNA sequences found in this sample. J is TRBJ2-5 and V is TRBV5-4; maybe TRBD2 (6 bases). CDR1 is SGHNT and CDR2 is YYREEE in the germline V gene (reference sequence). This CDR3 region has 14 residues. Trimming took 4 bases from V and 2 from J, leaving 12 bases between them. This chain's CDR3 is CASSPGGKQETQYF. The CDR3 DNA sequence: TGTGCCAGCAGCCCAGGAGGGAAGCAAGAGACCCAGTACTTC.

The chain combines TRBV5-1 with TRBJ2-7; D is possibly TRBD2 (5 bases). Trimming took off 0 bases at V and 7 bases at J, with 8 bases between the two ends. The CDR3 runs to 12 residues. CDR1 is SGHRS and CDR2 is YFSETQ in the germline V gene. DNA for the CDR3: TGCGCCAGCAGCTTGGTGTCGGGGGAGCAGTACTTC. This translates into CASSLVSGEQYF.

The chain has TRBV7-2 and TRBJ2-1, with TRBD1 matching over 7 bases. The CDR3 totals 13 residues. Losses at the gene ends were 5 bases for V and 9 bases for J; bases not matched to a gene: 7. The germline V gene has CDR1 SGHTA and CDR2 FQGNSA. The CDR3, as DNA: TGTGCCAGCAGCCCACGACAGGGTAGTGAGCAGTTCTTC. Translated, it gives CASSPRQGSEQFF.

The rearrangement links TRBV5-6 to TRBJ2-5, with 11 positions matching TRBD2. Germline V lookup: CDR1 SGHDT, CDR2 YYEEEE. J was trimmed by 3 bases and V by 5 bases; bases with no gene match: 6. The length of the CDR3 is 15 residues. CDR3 sequence reads: CASRVLAGGEETQYF. The CDR3 region has the DNA TGTGCCAGCAGAGTTCTAGCGGGGGGAGAAGAGACCCAGTACTTC.

The gene calls are TRBV6-1 and TRBJ2-7; possible D gene TRBD1, 5 bases. Germline V gives CDR1 MNHNS, CDR2 SASEGT. There are 15 residues in the CDR3. V was cut by 3 bases and J by 3 bases, with 15 bases left in between. Here the CDR3 DNA reads TGTGCCAGCAGTGACCCACCCAGGGTCCTCTACGAGCAGTACTTC. Amino acids: CASSDPPRVLYEQYF.

The chain links TRBV5-1 to TRBJ2-6; 8 bases are a match to TRBD1. V shed 9 bases, J shed 0 bases, and the junction held 11 bases outside the gene matches. The CDR3 is made up of 17 amino acids. Germline V gene lookup returns CDR1 SGHRS and CDR2 YFSETQ. The CDR3 loop reads CATEPGTGVSGANVLTF. In DNA form, the CDR3 reads TGCGCCACCGAGCCCGGGACAGGAGTCTCTGGGGCCAACGTCCTGACTTTC.

The chain uses TRBV7-8 and TRBJ1-5; tentatively, D is TRBD1 (6 bases). Germline assignment: CDR1 SGHVS and CDR2 FQNEAQ. The V end was cut by 1 base, the J end by 4 bases, with 20 bases between. The CDR3 extends over 18 amino acids. CDR3 sequence reads: CASSLGALSTGRNQPQHF. Written as DNA, the CDR3 is TGTGCCAGCAGCTTAGGGGCATTATCCACAGGGAGAAATCAGCCCCAGCATTTT.

The chain recombines TRBV6-1 with TRBJ1-1, with TRBD1 matching over 8 bases. The CDR3 consists of 15 residues. J was trimmed by 0 bases and V by 3 bases; bases with no gene match: 3. The germline gives CDR1 MNHNS, CDR2 SASEGT. CDR3 DNA sequence: TGTGCCAGCAGTGAGGGACAGGACATGAACACTGAAGCTTTCTTT. Its protein is CASSEGQDMNTEAFF.

This clone has just a few counts. The chain employs TRBV2 and TRBJ1-5; maybe TRBD1 (6 bases). Trimming removed 8 bases at V and 4 bases at J, with 15 bases between. This CDR3 spans 14 amino acids. Germline CDR1 and CDR2: SNHLY and FYNNEI. The CDR3 is CASRGRQVNQPQHF. The CDR3 bases are TGTGCCAGCCGGGGCCGACAGGTAAATCAGCCCCAGCATTTT.

This sequence joins TRBV5-1 and TRBJ1-1; TRBD1 matches at 7 bases. Looked up from germline, CDR1 is SGHRS and CDR2 is YFSETQ. Trimming took 2 bases from V and 5 from J; bases not matched to a gene: 6. The CDR3 consists of 14 residues. The CDR3 bases are TGCGCCAGCAGCTTCCACAGGGGAGAAACTGAAGCTTTCTTT. Translation gives CASSFHRGETEAFF.

The J gene is TRBJ1-1, the V gene TRBV7-6; TRBD1 matches 10 bases. V was pared by 5 bases and J by 5 bases, with 5 bases of the junction left unmatched. The germline V gene has CDR1 SGHVS and CDR2 FNYEAQ. The CDR3 sequence is 14 residues long. For the CDR3, the DNA is TGTGCCAGCAGCCCGACAGGGGGCAGGACTGAAGCTTTCTTT. Residues: CASSPTGGRTEAFF.

The V and J genes are TRBV19 and TRBJ2-3; 9 nucleotides agree with TRBD1. With 3 bases clipped from V and 4 bases from J, the junction kept 11 bases outside the gene matches. Germline lookup yields CDR1 LNHDA and CDR2 SQIVND (reference sequence). CDR3 length: 17 amino acids. CDR3: CASSIPWRGQGADTQYF. The CDR3 coding sequence is TGTGCCAGTAGTATCCCGTGGAGGGGACAGGGCGCAGATACGCAGTATTTT. The variable domain in full, completed from reference TRBV19 and TRBJ2-3, reads DGGITQSPKYLFRKEGQNVTLSCEQNLNHDAMYWYRQDPGQGLRLIYYSQIVNDFQKGDIAEGYSVSREKKESFPLTVTSAQKNPTAFYLCASSIPWRGQGADTQYFGPGTRLTVL.

The V and J genes are TRBV11-3 and TRBJ1-1; 11 bases match TRBD1. CDR1 and CDR2 (germline): SGHNT, YENEEA. V lost 1 base, J lost 4 bases, and 2 bases stayed unmatched. The CDR3 contains 15 residues. CDR3 coding DNA: TGTGCCAGCAGCTTAGGAGGGACAGGGGGCACTGAAGCTTTCTTT. This codes for CASSLGGTGGTEAFF.

The rearrangement uses TRBV5-1 and TRBJ2-7; D not resolved. The CDR3 is made up of 13 amino acids. V shed 2 bases and J shed 3 bases, with 9 bases lying between them. Looked up from germline, CDR1 is SGHRS and CDR2 is YFSETQ. The CDR3 bases are TGCGCCAGCAGCTTTGATGACAACTACGAGCAGTACTTC. Protein product: CASSFDDNYEQYF. Complete variable domain (other parts from reference TRBV5-1 and TRBJ2-7): KAGVTQTPRYLIKTRGQQVTLSCSPISGHRSVSWYQQTPGQGLQFLFEYFSETQRNKGNFPGRFSGRQFSNSRSEMNVSTLELGDSALYLCASSFDDNYEQYFGPGTRLTVT.

This chain joins TRBV7-3 and TRBJ2-3; 8 bases are shared with TRBD2. The CDR3 totals 15 residues. V gave up 1 base and J gave up 4 bases; unmatched junction bases: 4. Germline V gene sequence: CDR1 SGHTA, CDR2 FQGTGA. As DNA, the CDR3 is TGTGCCAGCAGCTTAAATTTAGCGGGGCCAGATACGCAGTATTTT. Translation gives CASSLNLAGPDTQYF.

This clone was recorded once. The V gene is TRBV4-3, the J gene TRBJ2-1; 13 bases are shared with TRBD2. The CDR3 contains 17 residues. Germline V gene lookup returns CDR1 LGHNA and CDR2 YSLEER. V was clipped by 4 bases and J by 7 bases; unmatched bases: 10. CDR3: CASSRDTGTSGTNEQFF. The CDR3 DNA sequence: TGCGCCAGCAGCCGAGATACCGGGACTAGCGGGACGAATGAGCAGTTCTTC.

Only one count was recorded for this clone. The chain joins TRBV5-1 to TRBJ2-7, with TRBD2 as a possible D gene (5 bases). This CDR3 region has 13 residues. V was trimmed by 0 bases and J by 3 bases, leaving 7 bases between them. Germline CDR1 SGHRS, CDR2 YFSETQ. Written as DNA, the CDR3 is TGCGCCAGCAGCTTGGTAGGAGGCTACGAGCAGTACTTC. Its translation: CASSLVGGYEQYF.

V usage is TRBV5-6 and J usage is TRBJ1-5, with 9 nucleotides matching TRBD1. This CDR3 spans 17 amino acids. The germline gives CDR1 SGHDT, CDR2 YYEEEE. V gave up 3 bases and J gave up 9 bases; unmatched junction bases: 16. CDR3 amino acids: CASSSQVSGQGSRPQHF. The DNA of the CDR3 is TGTGCCAGCAGCTCGCAGGTGTCGGGACAGGGATCTCGGCCCCAGCATTTT.

The V and J genes are TRBV4-3 and TRBJ1-1, with TRBD1 as a possible D gene (6 bases). This CDR3 is built from 15 residues. V lost 0 bases and J lost 5, with 13 bases in between. In germline, CDR1 is LGHNA, CDR2 YSLEER. CDR3 DNA: TGCGCCAGCAGCCAAGATGGGCAGGGGAAGACTGAAGCTTTCTTT. This codes for CASSQDGQGKTEAFF.

This clone was detected a few times. Here the CDR3 DNA reads TGTGCCAGCTCAGACAGGTACAATTCACCCCTCCACTTT. It specifies CASSDRYNSPLHF. The chain carries TRBV25-1 and TRBJ1-6; TRBD1 is a possible D gene (6 bases). Trimming took 8 bases from V and 7 from J, leaving 12 bases between them. From germline, CDR1 is MGHDK and CDR2 SYGVNS. The CDR3 has 13 residues. The full variable domain, with the rest looked up from reference TRBV25-1 and TRBJ1-6, is EADIYQTPRYLVIGTGKKITLECSQTMGHDKMYWYQQDPGMELHLIHYSYGVNSTEKGDLSSESTVSRIRTEHFPLTLESARPSHTSQYLCASSDRYNSPLHFGNGTRLTVT.

In this sample, this clone turned up once. The chain recombines TRBV2 with TRBJ2-2; D gene uncertain. From germline, CDR1 is SNHLY and CDR2 FYNNEI. The CDR3 sequence is 13 residues long. Trimming removed 3 bases at V and 0 bases at J, with 2 bases between. Written as DNA, the CDR3 is TGTGCCAGCAGTGACTCGAACACCGGGGAGCTGTTTTTT. Translating it yields CASSDSNTGELFF.

This sequence joins TRBV4-3 and TRBJ1-6; TRBD1 aligns across 9 bases. This CDR3 contains 15 residues. Germline CDR1 LGHNA, CDR2 YSLEER. The ends lost 0 bases at V and 9 bases at J; junction bases unmatched: 3. The CDR3 region is CASSQEQGAGSPLHF. The CDR3 DNA sequence: TGCGCCAGCAGCCAAGAACAGGGGGCCGGTTCACCCCTCCACTTT.